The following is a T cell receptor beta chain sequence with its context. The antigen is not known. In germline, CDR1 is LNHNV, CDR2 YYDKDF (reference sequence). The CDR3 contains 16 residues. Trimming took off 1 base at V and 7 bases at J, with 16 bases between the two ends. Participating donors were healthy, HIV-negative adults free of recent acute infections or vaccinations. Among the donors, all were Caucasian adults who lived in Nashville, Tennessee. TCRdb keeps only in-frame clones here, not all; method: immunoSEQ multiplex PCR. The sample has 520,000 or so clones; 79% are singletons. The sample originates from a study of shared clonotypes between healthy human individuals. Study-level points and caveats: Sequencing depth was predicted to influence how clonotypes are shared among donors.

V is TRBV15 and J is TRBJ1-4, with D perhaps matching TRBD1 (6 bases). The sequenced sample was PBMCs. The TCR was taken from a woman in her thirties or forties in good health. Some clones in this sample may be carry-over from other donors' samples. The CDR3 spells CATSRVGGRGGEKLFF. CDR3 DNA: TGTGCCACCAGCAGAGTCGGCGGCAGGGGCGGTGAAAAACTGTTTTTT.